This TCR beta chain was sequenced in a study of cytomegalovirus exposure and HLA in healthy donors. Points from the study as a whole: A cluster of highly shared sequence variants was likely a sequencing artifact. Accurate predictions that matched the HLA-A and HLA-B alleles of most subjects were reportedly made from TCR beta sequences. After further analysis at a later stage, 16,951 TCR beta sequences were associated with HLA alleles at 0.05 false discovery rate. The Asian-associated ancestry cluster reportedly had fewer N-insertions than the 666-donor mean in a later analysis.

PCR employed 60 Vbeta and 13 Jbeta primers. Measured with immunoSEQ multiplex PCR; TCRdb has only the in-frame clones, and not every one. Recorded for this sample: 150,000 or so clones. For this clone: Antigen specificity is unknown.

The sequence came from a woman aged 45 to 65 in good health and CMV-seronegative. The sample consisted of PBMCs.

CDR3 DNA: TGCGCCAGCAAAGAACAGGGCTCTGGAAACACCATATATTTT. Its protein product is CASKEQGSGNTIYF. The chain joins TRBV5-1 to TRBJ1-3; TRBD1 might be the D (6 bases). The CDR3 covers 14 residues. V was cut by 6 bases and J by 0 bases, with 10 bases left in between. Germline V gene data show CDR1 as SGHRS and CDR2 as YFSETQ.